These 32 T cell receptor beta chains originate from one sample sequenced in a study of identical twins. MiXCR was run by TCRdb on the 5' RACE reads, yielding one entry per CDR3 protein. The table includes fewer than 250,000 distinct CDR3 sequences, 5.5% to 7% detected once. The data also belong to a second study, concerning yellow fever vaccine responses in identical twins.

Input material: memory (CD45RO+) T cells sorted from blood. The receptors here all came from a woman aged 18-29 years in good health.

This clonotype was recorded a few times. V usage is TRBV3-1 and J usage is TRBJ2-1; D is unresolved. Trimming removed 0 bases at V and 2 bases at J, with 8 bases between. Germline-derived CDR1 and CDR2 are LGHDT and YNNKEL (reference sequence). The CDR3 has 15 amino acids. CDR3 sequence: CASSQDGHPYNEQFF. CDR3 nucleotides: TGTGCCAGCAGCCAAGATGGGCATCCCTACAATGAGCAGTTCTTC.

This clonotype was found a few times. The chain links TRBV3-1 to TRBJ2-3, with D possibly matching TRBD2 (6 bases). V was pared by 1 base and J by 3 bases, with 17 bases between. The germline V gene has CDR1 LGHDT and CDR2 YNNKEL (reference sequence). The CDR3 has 17 amino acids. This CDR3 is CASSQAGVLLLTDTQYF. The CDR3 DNA is TGTGCCAGCAGCCAAGCGGGGGTCCTCCTTCTTACAGATACGCAGTATTTT.

This clonotype appeared many times. This chain links TRBV4-1 with TRBJ2-3; 8 bases agree with TRBD2. The germline CDR1 and CDR2 sequences are MGHRA and YSYEKL. The CDR3 runs 17 residues. V gave up 2 bases and J gave up 4 bases; unmatched junction bases: 11. The CDR3: CASSQHRSGGRADTQYF. CDR3 bases: TGCGCCAGCAGCCAACACCGAAGCGGGGGCAGGGCAGATACGCAGTATTTT.

The chain carries TRBV18 and TRBJ1-5, with TRBD1 identical over 7 bases. CDR3 length: 15 residues. Losses at the gene ends were 4 bases for V and 1 base for J; bases not matched to a gene: 4. Germline CDR1 KGHSH, CDR2 LQKENI. The CDR3 region has the DNA TGTGCCAGCTCACAGACAGGGCCAAGCAATCAGCCCCAGCATTTT. As protein: CASSQTGPSNQPQHF.

The chain has TRBV6-5 and TRBJ2-1; 9 positions match TRBD2. CDR1 is MNHEY, CDR2 SVGAGI, per germline. This CDR3 has 12 residues. V gave up 4 bases and J gave up 11 bases; unmatched junction bases: 3. The CDR3 sequence: CASSLTSGKQFF. In DNA, the CDR3 is TGTGCCAGCAGTTTGACTAGCGGTAAGCAGTTCTTC.

This clonotype showed up many times. J is TRBJ1-1 and V is TRBV12-3 or TRBV12-4; weak D call: TRBD1 (5 bases). CDR3 length equals 15 residues. V lost 5 bases and J lost 1, with 14 bases in between. The chain's CDR3 is CASSISEGRNTEAFF. The CDR3 coding sequence is TGTGCCAGCAGTATATCAGAGGGGAGGAACACTGAAGCTTTCTTT.

This clonotype came up many times. The gene calls are TRBV5-1 and TRBJ1-1; unclear D gene. V lost 4 bases and J lost 4, with 14 bases in between. Germline lookup yields CDR1 SGHRS and CDR2 YFSETQ. The CDR3 sequence is 14 residues long. CDR3 sequence: CASSAILWSTEAFF. In DNA form, the CDR3 reads TGCGCCAGCAGCGCTATTTTATGGAGCACTGAAGCTTTCTTT.

This clonotype was recorded a few times. The chain recombines TRBV7-6 with TRBJ2-2; perhaps TRBD2 as D (5 bases). V was cut by 3 bases and J by 3 bases, with 17 bases left in between. CDR1 is SGHVS, CDR2 FNYEAQ, per germline. The CDR3 runs 17 residues. The CDR3 DNA follows: TGTGCCAGCAGCTTCCAGCGGCATGGTCCTTACACCGGGGAGCTGTTTTTT. Its translation is CASSFQRHGPYTGELFF.

The chain couples TRBV5-1 to TRBJ2-7; D possibly uses TRBD1 or TRBD2 (5 bases each). There are 13 residues in the CDR3. V was trimmed by 4 bases and J by 7 bases, leaving 15 bases between them. Germline CDR1 and CDR2: SGHRS and YFSETQ. CDR3 DNA sequence: TGCGCCAGCAGCCCCCGGGACCTGGGGGAGCAGTACTTC. Its translation: CASSPRDLGEQYF.

This clonotype was seen at least ten times. The chain is built from TRBV12-3 or TRBV12-4 and TRBJ1-1; D unresolved. The CDR3 totals 14 residues. Between the trimmed V and J ends, which lost 8 bases and 0 bases, there was a span of 13 bases. CDR3 sequence reads: CASARSIMNTEAFF. The DNA for the CDR3 is TGTGCCAGCGCCAGGTCGATCATGAACACTGAAGCTTTCTTT.

This clonotype occurred a few times. The rearrangement uses TRBV5-1 and TRBJ2-1, with 11 bases identical to TRBD2. From germline, CDR1 is SGHRS and CDR2 YFSETQ. The V gene end was trimmed by 2 bases and the J gene end by 4 bases; junction bases not matched to a gene: 8. The CDR3 totals 17 residues. The CDR3 sequence is CASSLNVAGGRYNEQFF. CDR3 bases: TGCGCCAGCAGCTTAAACGTAGCGGGAGGGAGGTACAATGAGCAGTTCTTC.

This clonotype was seen repeatedly, ten times or more. The V gene is TRBV18, the J gene TRBJ1-4; TRBD1 agrees at 8 bases. This CDR3 region has 15 residues. V was pared by 1 base and J by 5 bases, with 3 bases of the junction left unmatched. Looked up from germline, CDR1 is KGHSH and CDR2 is LQKENI. The CDR3 DNA reads as TGTGCCAGCTCACCACAACAGGGGGACAATGAAAAACTGTTTTTT. Translating gives CASSPQQGDNEKLFF. Drawing the rest from reference TRBV18 and TRBJ1-4, the complete variable domain is NAGVMQNPRHLVRRRGQEARLRCSPMKGHSHVYWYRQLPEEGLKFMVYLQKENIIDESGMPKERFSAEFPKEGPSILRIQQVVRGDSAAYFCASSPQQGDNEKLFFGSGTQLSVL.

In this sample, this clonotype turned up a few times. The chain is built from TRBV6-1 and TRBJ2-7; TRBD2 is a possible D gene (5 bases). CDR1 MNHNS and CDR2 SASEGT come from the germline V gene. There are 16 residues in the CDR3. Trimming took off 0 bases at V and 3 bases at J, with 15 bases between the two ends. CDR3 in amino acids: CASSEAFDYRLYEQYF. In nucleotides, the CDR3 is TGTGCCAGCAGTGAAGCGTTTGACTACCGCCTCTACGAGCAGTACTTC.

This clonotype was counted ten times or more. J is TRBJ1-2 and V is TRBV5-6; a weak D match, TRBD1 (6 bases). Germline V lookup: CDR1 SGHDT, CDR2 YYEEEE. This CDR3 contains 14 residues. V gave up 6 bases and J gave up 4 bases, with 16 bases separating them. The DNA of the CDR3 is TGTGCCAGCAACCCGGGGGCGCTCGGCTATGGCTACACCTTC. Protein: CASNPGALGYGYTF.

This clonotype was recorded at least ten times. V gene TRBV12-3 or TRBV12-4 combines with J gene TRBJ1-4, with D maybe TRBD1 (6 bases). CDR3 length: 15 residues. V was clipped by 1 base and J by 11 bases, with 17 bases between them. CDR3 residues: CASSLVDSGYWKLFF. In DNA form, the CDR3 reads TGTGCCAGCAGTTTAGTGGACAGTGGGTATTGGAAACTGTTTTTT.

This clonotype was detected many times. J is TRBJ2-1 and V is TRBV7-9; D uncertain. CDR1 is SEHNR and CDR2 is FQNEAQ in the germline V gene (reference sequence). V lost 5 bases and J lost 1, with 6 bases in between. The CDR3 totals 13 residues. CDR3 sequence (DNA): TGTGCCAGCAGCCCATCATCCTACAATGAGCAGTTCTTC. Its protein product is CASSPSSYNEQFF.

This clonotype came up many times. The J gene is TRBJ1-6, the V gene TRBV2, with TRBD1 identical over 9 bases. Trimming cost V 6 bases and J 10 bases; bases outside gene matches: 7. The CDR3 spans 14 residues. The germline V gene has CDR1 SNHLY and CDR2 FYNNEI. CDR3 DNA: TGTGCCAGCAGGGGACAGGGAGATCAATCACCCCTCCACTTT. It specifies CASRGQGDQSPLHF.

Many counts were recorded for this clonotype. The chain has TRBV20-1 and TRBJ2-4, with TRBD2 matching 12 bases. The CDR3 spans 15 residues. Germline V gene lookup returns CDR1 DFQATT and CDR2 SNEGSKA (reference sequence). The V segment lost 0 bases and the J segment 12 bases; nucleotides outside the gene matches: 9. The CDR3 coding sequence is TGCAGTGCTAGAGACTTTCTAGCGGGAGGGCTTGATCAGTACTTC. Translation: CSARDFLAGGLDQYF.

V usage is TRBV20-1 and J usage is TRBJ2-1; TRBD2 agrees at 12 bases. After removal of 5 bases from V and 9 bases from J, the junction contained 11 bases not matched to a gene. CDR1 DFQATT and CDR2 SNEGSKA come from the germline V gene (reference sequence). The CDR3 spans 15 residues. The DNA of the CDR3 is TGCAGTGCTCCACGAGTGGGACTAGCGGGTAGTGAGCAGTTCTTC. Its translation is CSAPRVGLAGSEQFF.

The rearrangement uses TRBV6-2 or TRBV6-3 and TRBJ2-1, with TRBD2 identical over 9 bases. Germline CDR1 and CDR2: MNHEY and SVGEGT. There are 15 residues in the CDR3. J was trimmed by 4 bases and V by 6 bases; bases with no gene match: 7. The CDR3 is CASSSAGGVYNEQFF. The CDR3 DNA reads as TGTGCCAGCAGCTCGGCGGGAGGGGTATACAATGAGCAGTTCTTC.

This clonotype was detected ten times or more. The chain joins TRBV5-1 to TRBJ2-2; D perhaps matches TRBD2 (5 bases). Germline CDR1 reads SGHRS; CDR2 reads YFSETQ. V lost 0 bases and J lost 4, with 10 bases in between. The CDR3 loop spans 15 amino acids. The CDR3 DNA reads as TGCGCCAGCAGCTTGGCTCTAGCTGGCACCGGGGAGCTGTTTTTT. Protein product: CASSLALAGTGELFF.

The table lists this clonotype with many counts. V is TRBV9 and J is TRBJ2-7, with 7 nucleotides matching TRBD2. In germline, CDR1 is SGDLS, CDR2 YYNGEE. The junction had 6 bases not matched to a gene; V was cut back by 0 bases and J by 9 bases. The CDR3 extends over 13 amino acids. CDR3 residues: CASSVDVAGVQYF. The CDR3 coding sequence is TGTGCCAGCAGCGTAGACGTAGCGGGTGTGCAGTACTTC.

This clonotype was found many times. This rearrangement joins TRBV29-1 to TRBJ2-1; D is tentatively TRBD1 or TRBD2 (6 bases each). The CDR3 loop spans 15 amino acids. Germline CDR1 SQVTM, CDR2 ANQGSEA. V lost 6 bases to trimming and J lost 5 bases, with 20 bases between them. The CDR3 sequence is CSVGGLYGRNNEQFF. The CDR3 region has the DNA TGCAGCGTGGGGGGCCTATACGGACGGAACAATGAGCAGTTCTTC.

In its sample, this clonotype was seen a few times. V is TRBV24-1 and J is TRBJ1-5; tentative D call: TRBD1 (6 bases). Germline assignment: CDR1 KGHDR and CDR2 SFDVKD. The germline V and J ends were trimmed by 7 bases and 6 bases, with 18 bases remaining between them. This CDR3 has 15 residues. CDR3 bases: TGTGCCACCAGACCCTGGCCCGGGGGCTGTCAGCCCCAGCATTTT. Residues: CATRPWPGGCQPQHF.

This clonotype was counted at least ten times. V and J are TRBV11-2 and TRBJ1-6, with a tentative D call TRBD1 (6 bases). Trimming shortened V by 4 bases and J by 7 bases, and 17 bases separated the two germline ends. The CDR3 loop spans 16 amino acids. In germline, CDR1 is SGHAT, CDR2 FQNNGV. The CDR3 here is CASSWGAQNNNSPLHF. CDR3 nucleotide sequence: TGTGCCAGCAGCTGGGGGGCACAGAATAACAATTCACCCCTCCACTTT.

The rearrangement joins TRBV28 to TRBJ1-6, with no clear D. Germline CDR1 is MDHEN and CDR2 is SYDVKM. This CDR3 spans 13 amino acids. V was shortened by 6 bases and J by 10 bases, with 13 bases between the two germline ends. CDR3 region: CASRPQARSPLHF. CDR3 coding DNA: TGTGCCAGCAGACCCCAAGCCCGATCACCCCTCCACTTT.

In this sample, this clonotype turned up many times. V usage is TRBV11-2 and J usage is TRBJ2-1; D gene ambiguous. CDR3 length equals 10 residues. Germline V gives CDR1 SGHAT, CDR2 FQNNGV. Trimming removed 1 base from V and 15 bases from J, with 7 bases in between. CDR3 amino acids: CASSLGQVFF. DNA of the CDR3: TGTGCCAGCAGCTTAGGTCAGGTGTTCTTC.

This clonotype was recorded a few times. The rearrangement links TRBV24-1 to TRBJ2-3; D is perhaps TRBD2 (5 bases). Trimming took 0 bases from V and 2 from J, leaving 20 bases between them. This CDR3 comprises 19 residues. Germline V CDR1 and CDR2: KGHDR, SFDVKD. The CDR3 loop reads CATSDLQMGSGSYTDTQYF. CDR3 DNA sequence: TGTGCCACCAGTGATTTGCAAATGGGGAGCGGATCCTACACAGATACGCAGTATTTT.

This rearrangement joins TRBV25-1 to TRBJ1-4, with D possibly being TRBD1 (6 bases). The V and J ends lost 7 bases and 8 bases respectively, with 17 bases between them. This CDR3 contains 14 residues. Germline-derived CDR1 and CDR2 are MGHDK and SYGVNS. Here the CDR3 reads CASTPGVLGEKLFF. For the CDR3, the DNA is TGTGCCAGCACCCCAGGGGTTTTAGGCGAAAAACTGTTTTTT.

The V gene is TRBV3-1, the J gene TRBJ2-3, with TRBD2 matching 14 bases. The CDR3 is 18 amino acids. V lost 0 bases and J lost 2; bases outside the gene matches: 4. CDR1 is LGHDT, CDR2 YNNKEL, per germline (reference sequence). The CDR3 nucleotides are TGTGCCAGCAGCCAAGATCTGGGACTAGCGGGAGTCACAGATACGCAGTATTTT. Translating gives CASSQDLGLAGVTDTQYF.

This chain links TRBV20-1 with TRBJ2-4, with D uncertain. Trimming took off 0 bases at V and 0 bases at J, with 6 bases between the two ends. From germline, CDR1 is DFQATT and CDR2 SNEGSKA (reference sequence). The CDR3 loop spans 14 amino acids. The DNA of the CDR3 is TGCAGTGCTAGAGAATCAGGAGCCAAAAACATTCAGTACTTC. This encodes CSARESGAKNIQYF.

The rearrangement uses TRBV10-3 and TRBJ1-2, with D possibly TRBD1 on 5 matching bases. V lost 3 bases, J lost 6 bases, and 14 bases lay in between. Germline V lookup: CDR1 ENHRY, CDR2 SYGVKD. This CDR3 spans 14 amino acids. CDR3 in amino acids: CAISDGGGRDGYTF. The CDR3 region has the DNA TGTGCCATCAGTGACGGGGGAGGGCGGGATGGCTACACCTTC.